Listed below are T cell receptor beta chains from one sample, sequenced in a study of cytomegalovirus exposure and HLA in healthy donors. TCRdb's copy holds only in-frame clones and misses some; the assay was immunoSEQ multiplex PCR. This table has 130,000 to 150,000 clones, about 90% appearing once. The sample comprised PBMCs. The receptor set was obtained from a man between 18 and 29 years old in good health and CMV-seronegative. CDR3s include the opening cysteine and the closing phenylalanine or tryptophan. Fields, in order: V gene, clone size, D gene, J gene, CDR3 length, CDR3 protein, CDR3 DNA. A D gene is named only where the DNA matches it firmly. Expanded clones are given a class, and other clones once, few, many or no size at all.

>TRBV19|NA|TRBD1|TRBJ1-1|15
CASSDRGRLDTEAFF
TGTGCCAGTTCGGACAGGGGGAGGTTGGACACTGAAGCTTTCTTT
>TRBV19|NA|NA|TRBJ1-6|16
CASSMGQSSYNSPLHF
TGTGCCAGTAGTATGGGCCAGAGCTCCTATAATTCACCCCTCCACTTT
>TRBV4-3|NA|TRBD2|TRBJ2-1|15
CASSQDGTRLNEQFF
TGCGCCAGCAGCCAAGACGGGACTAGACTCAATGAGCAGTTCTTC
>TRBV19|NA|TRBD1|TRBJ1-4|13
CASSGTGDEKLFF
TGTGCCAGTAGTGGCACAGGGGATGAAAAACTGTTTTTT
>TRBV7-9|NA|TRBD1|TRBJ2-7|15
CASTTGGLGSYEQYF
TGTGCCAGCACCACAGGGGGTTTGGGGTCCTACGAGCAGTACTTC
>TRBV5-6|NA|NA|TRBJ1-2|18
CASSPFGGPELANYGYTF
TGTGCCAGCAGTCCCTTCGGGGGGCCAGAGTTAGCTAACTATGGCTACACCTTC
>TRBV28|NA|TRBD1|TRBJ1-5|16
CATKPLGQGYDQPQHF
TGTGCCACCAAGCCCCTCGGACAGGGATACGATCAGCCCCAGCATTTT
>TRBV28|NA|NA|TRBJ1-1|14
CASSLWRRNTEAFF
TGTGCCAGCAGTTTATGGCGGAGGAACACTGAAGCTTTCTTT
>TRBV25-1|NA|TRBD2|TRBJ2-7|16
CASSNSGLAGLNEQYF
TGTGCCAGCAGCAATTCGGGACTAGCGGGGCTAAACGAGCAGTACTTC
>TRBV6-4|NA|NA|TRBJ2-2|15
CASRLDSLNTGELFF
TGTGCCAGCAGACTGGACAGCTTGAACACCGGGGAGCTGTTTTTT
>TRBV27|once|NA|TRBJ2-7|14
CASSLSGPWNEQYF
TGTGCCAGCAGTTTAAGCGGCCCCTGGAACGAGCAGTACTTC
>TRBV11-2|NA|NA|TRBJ2-7|15
CASSLGWGVINEQYF
TGTGCCAGCAGCTTAGGGTGGGGGGTTATCAACGAGCAGTACTTC
>TRBV19|NA|NA|TRBJ2-7|16
CASSMVSAGERYEQYF
TGTGCCAGTAGTATGGTCTCAGCAGGGGAGAGATACGAGCAGTACTTC
>TRBV28|NA|NA|TRBJ2-6|18
CASSLRRDSSSGANVLTF
TGTGCCAGCAGTTTGAGGAGGGACAGCAGCTCTGGGGCCAACGTCCTGACTTTC
>TRBV27|NA|TRBD2|TRBJ2-3|16
CASSLGLAELTDTQYF
TGTGCCAGCAGTTTAGGACTAGCGGAGCTCACAGATACGCAGTATTTT
>TRBV11-3|NA|NA|TRBJ2-1|13
CASSLTGRDEQFF
TGTGCCAGCAGCTTAACAGGGAGGGATGAGCAGTTCTTC
>TRBV4-3|NA|NA|TRBJ2-7|14
CASSQETAPYEQYF
TGCGCCAGCAGCCAAGAAACCGCGCCCTACGAGCAGTACTTC
>TRBV2|once|NA|TRBJ1-1|12
CASRREWTEAFF
TGTGCCAGCAGGAGGGAGTGGACTGAAGCTTTCTTT
>TRBV19|NA|NA|TRBJ1-6|14
CASRVRDTGRPLHF
TGTGCCAGTAGGGTCCGGGACACGGGCAGGCCCCTCCACTTT
>TRBV19|NA|NA|TRBJ1-1|14
CASSMWGSPTEAFF
TGTGCCAGTAGTATGTGGGGCTCCCCCACTGAAGCTTTCTTT
>TRBV25-1|NA|TRBD1|TRBJ2-7|15
CASSELRDREAEQYF
TGTGCCAGCAGTGAACTCCGGGACAGGGAAGCCGAGCAGTACTTC
>TRBV2|NA|TRBD1|TRBJ2-3|15
CASSIGTGKTDTQYF
TGTGCCAGCAGCATCGGGACAGGGAAGACAGATACGCAGTATTTT
>TRBV15|NA|NA|TRBJ2-6|15
CATSTMVFGANVLTF
TGTGCCACCAGCACTATGGTGTTCGGGGCCAACGTCCTGACTTTC
>TRBV28|once|NA|TRBJ1-5|18
CASSLPAGGPESNQPQHF
TGTGCCAGCAGTTTACCCGCCGGTGGGCCAGAGAGCAATCAGCCCCAGCATTTT
>TRBV27|NA|TRBD2|TRBJ2-7|15
CASSPLAGGPYEQYF
TGTGCCAGCAGTCCCTTAGCGGGAGGGCCCTACGAGCAGTACTTC
>TRBV2|NA|TRBD1|TRBJ2-5|14
CAGNQQGAGETQYF
TGTGCCGGAAACCAACAGGGGGCTGGGGAGACCCAGTACTTC
>TRBV2|NA|TRBD1|TRBJ2-5|17
CASSDLIGTGTQETQYF
TGTGCCAGCAGTGACCTGATCGGGACAGGTACGCAAGAGACCCAGTACTTC
>TRBV13|NA|NA|TRBJ2-2|12
CASSWRAGELFF
TGTGCCAGCAGCTGGCGGGCCGGGGAGCTGTTTTTT
>TRBV6-1|NA|TRBD2|TRBJ2-2|16
CASSERPSGGTGELFF
TGTGCCAGCAGTGAAAGGCCTAGCGGGGGCACCGGGGAGCTGTTTTTT
>TRBV6-1|few|TRBD1|TRBJ1-2|13
CASSAGQGNGYTF
TGTGCCAGCAGTGCCGGACAGGGGAATGGCTACACCTTC
>TRBV15|NA|TRBD1|TRBJ2-7|15
CATSRKQTGGYEQYF
TGTGCCACCAGCAGAAAACAGACAGGGGGCTACGAGCAGTACTTC
>TRBV21-1|NA|NA|TRBJ1-1|15
CASSKAAKWLRGAFF
TGTGCCAGCAGCAAAGCGGCCAAATGGCTTAGGGGAGCTTTCTTT
>TRBV7-9|NA|TRBD1|TRBJ1-1|14
CASSLLPGQGIPFF
TGTGCCAGCAGCTTACTACCGGGACAGGGTATACCTTTCTTT
>TRBV19|NA|NA|TRBJ1-1|13
CASSSDGGTEAFF
TGTGCCAGTAGTTCCGACGGGGGTACTGAAGCTTTCTTT
>TRBV10-3|NA|NA|TRBJ2-6|15
CAISQGNSGANVLTF
TGTGCCATCAGCCAGGGAAACTCTGGGGCCAACGTCCTGACTTTC
>TRBV9|NA|TRBD2|TRBJ2-3|19
CASALTSTGTSGKGDTQYF
TGTGCCAGCGCTCTAACATCGACCGGGACTAGCGGGAAGGGCGATACGCAGTATTTT
>TRBV11-2|NA|TRBD1|TRBJ2-7|13
CASRGTASYEQYF
TGTGCCAGCAGGGGGACAGCGTCCTACGAGCAGTACTTC
>TRBV28|NA|TRBD2|TRBJ2-1|13
CASARGGGNEQFF
TGTGCCAGCGCCCGGGGGGGAGGTAATGAGCAGTTCTTC
>TRBV7-2|NA|TRBD2|TRBJ2-1|18
CASSFPRDYSGSYNEQFF
TGTGCCAGCAGCTTTCCCCGGGACTATTCCGGCTCCTACAATGAGCAGTTCTTC
>TRBV27|NA|TRBD1|TRBJ2-7|15
CASSTINRGRYEQYF
TGTGCCAGCAGTACGATTAACAGGGGGCGCTACGAGCAGTACTTC
>TRBV15|NA|NA|TRBJ2-3|15
CATSSPRTNTDTQYF
TGTGCCACCAGCAGTCCTAGGACAAACACAGATACGCAGTATTTT
>TRBV11-2|NA|NA|TRBJ2-7|15
CASSATQGEAYEQYF
TGTGCCAGCAGCGCGACCCAGGGGGAGGCCTACGAGCAGTACTTC
>TRBV7-2|NA|NA|TRBJ1-1|16
CASSLEDRGANTEAFF
TGTGCCAGCAGCTTAGAAGATCGGGGGGCGAACACTGAAGCTTTCTTT
>TRBV6-1|NA|TRBD2|TRBJ2-1|15
CASRGARLASNEQFF
TGTGCCAGCAGGGGGGCCCGACTAGCGAGTAATGAGCAGTTCTTC
>TRBV5-1|NA|TRBD1|TRBJ1-2|15
CASSLAQGARNGYTF
TGCGCCAGCAGCTTGGCCCAGGGGGCCAGGAATGGCTACACCTTC
>TRBV6-5|NA|NA|TRBJ2-7|16
CASSYSSGQVGYEQYF
TGTGCCAGCAGTTACTCTTCTGGGCAGGTGGGCTACGAGCAGTACTTC
>TRBV7-9|NA|NA|TRBJ1-1|13
CASNHPPSTEAFF
TGTGCCAGCAACCACCCCCCCAGCACTGAAGCTTTCTTT
>TRBV25-1|few|TRBD2|TRBJ2-7|13
CASSATSAYEQYF
TGTGCCAGCAGTGCGACTAGCGCTTACGAGCAGTACTTC
>TRBV7-8|few|NA|TRBJ1-6|15
CASSLVRDRLSPLHF
TGTGCCAGCAGCTTAGTGCGGGACCGACTTTCACCCCTCCACTTT
>TRBV28|NA|TRBD1|TRBJ2-7|14
CASSSGQGNNEQYF
TGTGCCAGCAGTTCGGGACAGGGTAACAACGAGCAGTACTTC
>TRBV18|NA|TRBD2|TRBJ2-1|15
CASCLGGGALNEQFF
TGTGCCAGCTGTCTAGGCGGGGGGGCCCTGAATGAGCAGTTCTTC
>TRBV30|once|TRBD1|TRBJ2-3|16
CAWSVFWDSFTDTQYF
TGTGCCTGGAGTGTATTCTGGGACAGCTTCACAGATACGCAGTATTTT
>TRBV5-5|NA|TRBD1|TRBJ1-5|16
CASSPGQGSHNQPQHF
TGTGCCAGCAGCCCGGGACAGGGGAGCCACAATCAGCCCCAGCATTTT
>TRBV5-1|NA|TRBD2|TRBJ2-5|15
CASSLAGGVEKTQYF
TGCGCCAGCAGCTTGGCCGGGGGGGTTGAAAAGACCCAGTACTTC
>TRBV5-4|NA|TRBD2|TRBJ2-3|13
CASTREGLDTQYF
TGTGCCAGCACCCGGGAGGGCCTGGATACGCAGTATTTT
>TRBV10-3|few|TRBD1|TRBJ2-1|18
CAISESFGQGAVYNEQFF
TGTGCCATCAGTGAGTCTTTTGGGCAGGGGGCGGTGTACAATGAGCAGTTCTTC
>TRBV6-5|NA|TRBD1|TRBJ2-1|15
CASSYGTGLYNEQFF
TGTGCCAGCAGTTACGGGACAGGGCTTTACAATGAGCAGTTCTTC
>TRBV29-1|once|NA|TRBJ1-3|13
CSVPGQSGNTIYF
TGCAGCGTCCCTGGACAGTCTGGAAACACCATATATTTT
>TRBV25-1|once|TRBD1|TRBJ1-3|15
CASSSGQGSGNTIYF
TGTGCCAGCAGTAGTGGACAGGGCTCTGGAAACACCATATATTTT
>TRBV15|NA|TRBD1|TRBJ1-2|14
CATRAGTDNYGYTF
TGTGCCACCAGGGCCGGGACAGACAACTATGGCTACACCTTC